The sequence of this T cell receptor (beta chain) was determined in a study of T cells in Graves' hyperthyroidism and ophthalmopathy. This clonotype was detected ten times or more. This CDR3 is built from 12 residues. The V gene's germline CDR1 is MDHEN and CDR2 SYDVKM. V was trimmed by 2 bases and J by 5 bases, leaving 6 bases between them. RNA transcripts yielded amplified TCR beta CDR3 regions. The HTBI primer set was used in a first-round RT-PCR of the TCR CDR3. Each CDR3 protein is one row after TCRdb ran MiXCR on the multiplex PCR reads. This table has over 150,000 distinct CDR3 sequences, about a sixth appearing once. Uncontrolled infection, other autoimmune disease, pregnancy and lactation each barred patients from inclusion.

The TCR comes from a woman aged 45-60 years with Graves' hyperthyroidism. The V gene is TRBV28, the J gene TRBJ1-2, with D uncertain. Sequencing input: blood. CDR3 loop: CASSLMKYGYTF. The DNA of the CDR3 is TGTGCCAGCAGTTTAATGAAATATGGCTACACCTTC.